Detailed here is one T cell receptor (beta chain). The junction departs from germline at one end; a sequencing error may be responsible. The sample is drawn from a study of cytomegalovirus exposure and HLA in healthy donors. Study at large: A previous analysis identified approximately 120 million unique TCR beta sequences derived from about 180 million T cells. Clustering assigned approximately 79% of the approximately 400 genotyped donors to the Caucasian-associated ancestry cluster.

Both 60 Vbeta primers and 13 Jbeta primers went into the PCR. Here immunoSEQ multiplex PCR was the method, and the copy in TCRdb shows in-frame clones only, minus some. The sample has approximately 190,000 clones; about four fifths are singletons. This CDR3 comprises 15 residues. The germline gives CDR1 MNHEY, CDR2 SVGAGI. The specimen sequenced was PBMCs. This receptor was taken from a man aged 35 to 55 in good health and CMV-seropositive. The chain is built from TRBV6-5 and TRBJ2-7, with TRBD1 identical over 10 bases. CDR3 amino acids: CAISGGTGDYYEQYF. CDR3 DNA sequence: TGTGCCATCAGTGGTGGGACAGGGGATTACTACGAGCAGTACTTC.